This T cell receptor (beta chain) was captured in a study of control samples from healthy donors and cancer patients. Produced via immunoSEQ multiplex PCR; TCRdb's table is partial and in-frame only. The table has some 130,000 clones, about 92% seen once. Per the germline V gene, CDR1 is MGHRA and CDR2 is YSYEKL. V was trimmed by 4 bases and J by 9 bases, leaving 10 bases between them. CDR3 length: 12 amino acids. The V gene is TRBV4-1, the J gene TRBJ2-1; possibly TRBD2 for D (6 bases). Sequencing input: blood. The receptor's source is a woman in her forties or fifties in good health. The CDR3 coding sequence is TGCGCCAGCAGCCTGACCGGGGGTGAGCAGTTCTTC. Its translation: CASSLTGGEQFF.